The entry below describes one T cell receptor beta chain. Its target is not known. Those donors who had ophthalmopathy presented with moderate-to-severe activity, a CAS of ≥3, a NOSPECS of ≥4 and a duration under 3 months. The sample belongs to a study of Graves' ophthalmopathy and Graves' hyperthyroidism. Study-level points and caveats: Blood also contained most of the expanded thyroid clonotypes above 0.001 frequency.

Investigators amplified TCR beta CDR3 regions from RNA transcripts. Second-round multiplex PCR came after first-round RT-PCR with HTBI primers. MiXCR was run by TCRdb on the multiplex PCR reads, yielding one entry per CDR3 protein. The sample has about 740,000 distinct CDR3 sequences, roughly 40% seen once. This clonotype was sampled from an adult man with Graves' ophthalmopathy. The sample taken for sequencing was peripheral blood.

The CDR3 sequence is CASSFYPTSGQETQYF. The CDR3 DNA is TGCGCCAGCAGCTTCTACCCGACTAGCGGACAAGAGACCCAGTACTTC. The chain uses TRBV5-1 and TRBJ2-5; 9 nucleotides match TRBD2. Unmatched junction bases numbered 7, after V lost 2 bases and J lost 2 bases. The CDR3 has 16 amino acids. CDR1 is SGHRS, CDR2 YFSETQ, per germline.